This T cell receptor (beta chain) was captured in a study of T cells in Graves' hyperthyroidism and ophthalmopathy. In the study overall: It was at initial diagnosis, before any treatment, that peripheral blood was collected.

This clonotype has just a few counts. No antigen is known for it. Study observations and caveats: Most thyroid clonotypes expanded above 0.001 were also detected in blood. A model of 13 V-J features distinguished ophthalmopathy from stable hyperthyroidism.

TCR beta CDR3 regions were amplified from RNA. The HTBI primer set drove a first-round RT-PCR of the TCR CDR3. From the multiplex PCR reads, TCRdb called clonotypes with MiXCR, one entry per CDR3 protein. The sample records under 400,000 distinct CDR3 sequences, 15% to 20% being singletons. The specimen sequenced was blood. The receptor's source is a woman between 45 and 65 years old with Graves' hyperthyroidism.

For the CDR3, the DNA is TGTGCCAGCAGTTATCACAGGGGCCAGCCCGCGGGCACCGGGGAGCTGTTTTTT. Its translation is CASSYHRGQPAGTGELFF. The chain joins TRBV6-8 to TRBJ2-2; 7 positions match TRBD1. V lost 3 bases to trimming and J lost 4 bases; unmatched junction nucleotides: 14. The length of the CDR3 is 18 residues. The germline CDR1 and CDR2 sequences are MNHGY and SAAAGT.